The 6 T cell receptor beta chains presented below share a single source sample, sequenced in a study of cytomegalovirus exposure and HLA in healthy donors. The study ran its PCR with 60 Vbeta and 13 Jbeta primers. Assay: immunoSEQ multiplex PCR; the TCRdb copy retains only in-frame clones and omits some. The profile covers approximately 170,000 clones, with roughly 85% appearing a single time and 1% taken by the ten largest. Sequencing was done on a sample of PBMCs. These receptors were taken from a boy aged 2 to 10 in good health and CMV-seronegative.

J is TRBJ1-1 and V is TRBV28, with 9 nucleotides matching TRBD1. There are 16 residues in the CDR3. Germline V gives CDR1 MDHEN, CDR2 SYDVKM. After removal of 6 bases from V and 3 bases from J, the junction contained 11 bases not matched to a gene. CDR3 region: CASSFVMTGGDTEAFF. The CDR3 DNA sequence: TGTGCCAGCAGCTTCGTTATGACAGGGGGGGACACTGAAGCTTTCTTT. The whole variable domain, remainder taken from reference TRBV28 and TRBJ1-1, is DVKVTQSSRYLVKRTGEKVFLECVQDMDHENMFWYRQDPGLGLRLIYFSYDVKMKEKGDIPEGYSVSREKKERFSLILESASTNQTSMYLCASSFVMTGGDTEAFFGQGTRLTVV.

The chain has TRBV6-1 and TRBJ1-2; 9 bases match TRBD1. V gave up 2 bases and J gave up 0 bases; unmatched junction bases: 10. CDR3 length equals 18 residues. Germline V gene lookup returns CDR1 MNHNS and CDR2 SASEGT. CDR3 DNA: TGTGCCAGCAGTGAACCCGGGACAGGGTTTCGAGCTAACTATGGCTACACCTTC. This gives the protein CASSEPGTGFRANYGYTF.

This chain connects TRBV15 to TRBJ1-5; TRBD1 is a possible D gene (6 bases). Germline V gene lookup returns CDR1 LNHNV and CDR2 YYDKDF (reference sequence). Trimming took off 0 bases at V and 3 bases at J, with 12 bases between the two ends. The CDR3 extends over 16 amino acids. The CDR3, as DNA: TGTGCCACCAGCAGAGATACCCGGACAGTCAATCAGCCCCAGCATTTT. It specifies CATSRDTRTVNQPQHF.

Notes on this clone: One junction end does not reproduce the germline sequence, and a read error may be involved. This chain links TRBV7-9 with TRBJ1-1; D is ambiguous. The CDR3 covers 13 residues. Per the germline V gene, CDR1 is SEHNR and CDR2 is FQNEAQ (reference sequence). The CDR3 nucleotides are TGTTCCAGCAGCTCGGACGGGGTCACTGAAGCTTTCTTT. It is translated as CSSSSDGVTEAFF.

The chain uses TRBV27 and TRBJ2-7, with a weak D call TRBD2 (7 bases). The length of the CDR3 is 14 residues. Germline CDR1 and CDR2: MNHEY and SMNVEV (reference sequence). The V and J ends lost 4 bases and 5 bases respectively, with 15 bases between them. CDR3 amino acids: CASSSDPGGHEQYF. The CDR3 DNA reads TGTGCCAGCAGTTCGGACCCGGGGGGCCACGAGCAGTACTTC.

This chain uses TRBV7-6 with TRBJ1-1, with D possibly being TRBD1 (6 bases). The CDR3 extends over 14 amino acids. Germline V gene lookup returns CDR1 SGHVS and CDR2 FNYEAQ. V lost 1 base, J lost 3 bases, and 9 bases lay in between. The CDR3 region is CASSLGGLDTEAFF. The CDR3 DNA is TGTGCCAGCAGCTTAGGGGGGCTTGACACTGAAGCTTTCTTT.